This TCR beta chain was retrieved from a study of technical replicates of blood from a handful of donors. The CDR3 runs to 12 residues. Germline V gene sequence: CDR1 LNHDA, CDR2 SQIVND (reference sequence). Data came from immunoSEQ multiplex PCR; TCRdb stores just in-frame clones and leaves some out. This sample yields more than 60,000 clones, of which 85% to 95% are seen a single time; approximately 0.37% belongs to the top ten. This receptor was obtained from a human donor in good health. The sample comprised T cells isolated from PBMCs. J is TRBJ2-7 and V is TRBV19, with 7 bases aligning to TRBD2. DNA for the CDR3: TGTGTCGGACTCAGCGGGACCTACGAGCAGTACTTC. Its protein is CVGLSGTYEQYF.